A selection of T cell receptor beta chains follows, all from one sample in a study of spatial heterogeneity in lung cancer. TCRdb ran MiXCR on the 5' RACE reads and lists one entry per CDR3 protein. The table shows 20,000 to 25,000 distinct CDR3 sequences, with 4.6% occurring only once. Sample: PBMCs, taken at surgery. Receptor source: a male donor with early-stage non-small cell lung cancer. Each CDR3 is given without its conserved first and last residue. Fields, in order: V gene, J gene, CDR3 protein.

v_call: TRBV12-3/TRBV12-4; j_call: TRBJ2-1; cdr3_aa: ASRPTSGGPSSYNEQF
v_call: TRBV5-1; j_call: TRBJ2-1; cdr3_aa: ASSVTWLPLPRSYNEQF
v_call: TRBV5-6; j_call: TRBJ1-1; cdr3_aa: ASSYGQGEAF
v_call: TRBV30; j_call: TRBJ2-1; cdr3_aa: AWGMDSSYNEQF
v_call: TRBV2; j_call: TRBJ2-5; cdr3_aa: ASLRDRGHQETQY
v_call: TRBV3-1; j_call: TRBJ2-7; cdr3_aa: ASSQVGESYEQY
v_call: TRBV25-1; j_call: TRBJ1-5; cdr3_aa: ASSGPRQGPSNQPQH
v_call: TRBV3-1; j_call: TRBJ1-4; cdr3_aa: ASSQHDRATNEKLF
v_call: TRBV7-6; j_call: TRBJ2-7; cdr3_aa: ASESGTSGYEQY
v_call: TRBV4-2; j_call: TRBJ2-5; cdr3_aa: ASSLREQETQY
v_call: TRBV5-1; j_call: TRBJ2-5; cdr3_aa: ASSLADSGPETQY
v_call: TRBV20-1; j_call: TRBJ2-7; cdr3_aa: SARKSLAGGEQY
v_call: TRBV3-1; j_call: TRBJ2-3; cdr3_aa: ASSQGAGVTEQY
v_call: TRBV7-9; j_call: TRBJ1-2; cdr3_aa: ASNHDRGGYGYT
v_call: TRBV6-5; j_call: TRBJ2-1; cdr3_aa: ASSTKPKSLAGGGNEQF
v_call: TRBV12-3/TRBV12-4; j_call: TRBJ1-5; cdr3_aa: ASSGTFRSQPQH
v_call: TRBV11-1; j_call: TRBJ2-3; cdr3_aa: ASSPVRTGKTDTQY
v_call: TRBV19; j_call: TRBJ2-5; cdr3_aa: ASSIPGSKETQY
v_call: TRBV3-1; j_call: TRBJ1-6; cdr3_aa: ASSRGQSSYNSPLH
v_call: TRBV3-1; j_call: TRBJ1-2; cdr3_aa: ASSQDGQGGYGYT
v_call: TRBV7-2; j_call: TRBJ1-1; cdr3_aa: ASSATGGGTEAF
v_call: TRBV18; j_call: TRBJ2-7; cdr3_aa: ASSPLRGGSYEQY
v_call: TRBV5-1; j_call: TRBJ2-7; cdr3_aa: ASSRGFMAYEQY
v_call: TRBV7-9; j_call: TRBJ2-7; cdr3_aa: ASSSTSSDGYEQY
v_call: TRBV24-1; j_call: TRBJ2-2; cdr3_aa: ATSEFDRARSGELF
v_call: TRBV7-9; j_call: TRBJ2-3; cdr3_aa: ASSRQGRTDTQY
v_call: TRBV3-1; j_call: TRBJ2-5; cdr3_aa: ASSLWTSGDQETQY
v_call: TRBV7-8; j_call: TRBJ2-5; cdr3_aa: ASSFSSAQY
v_call: TRBV7-9; j_call: TRBJ2-7; cdr3_aa: ASSRGGFGEQY
v_call: TRBV6-2/TRBV6-3; j_call: TRBJ2-3; cdr3_aa: ASNSWDSNTDTQY
v_call: TRBV12-3/TRBV12-4; j_call: TRBJ2-2; cdr3_aa: ASRTGGTGELF
v_call: TRBV5-5; j_call: TRBJ2-3; cdr3_aa: ASSGERGASTDTQY
v_call: TRBV7-9; j_call: TRBJ2-2; cdr3_aa: ATWTGANTGELF
v_call: TRBV9; j_call: TRBJ1-6; cdr3_aa: ASSANNSPLH
v_call: TRBV28; j_call: TRBJ1-4; cdr3_aa: ASSPRGSATNEKLF
v_call: TRBV20-1; j_call: TRBJ2-3; cdr3_aa: SAREELRGETDTQY
v_call: TRBV7-9; j_call: TRBJ2-7; cdr3_aa: ASSTGTGGPKPSYEQY
v_call: TRBV19; j_call: TRBJ2-6; cdr3_aa: ASRVEAGANVLT
v_call: TRBV30; j_call: TRBJ2-5; cdr3_aa: AWSPGLLQETQY
v_call: TRBV4-1; j_call: TRBJ2-1; cdr3_aa: ASSQRDREITEQF
v_call: TRBV3-1; j_call: TRBJ2-2; cdr3_aa: ASSIAGRSLF